A selection of T cell receptor beta chains follows, all from one sample in a study of cytomegalovirus exposure and HLA in healthy donors. This table comes from immunoSEQ multiplex PCR, and its TCRdb copy is limited to in-frame clones, with some not included. The repertoire holds 190,000 or so clones, with roughly 84% as singletons. The specimen was PBMCs. Every receptor here comes from a woman under 30 in good health and CMV-seropositive. CDR3s include the opening cysteine and the closing phenylalanine or tryptophan. The D gene is left open where the match is weak. Where a row states a size, it is once, few, many or the class of an expanded clone; other rows omit it.

d_call,v_call,clone_size,j_call,cdr3_aa,cdr3_nt
TRBD1,TRBV23-1,NA,TRBJ2-7,CASSQLQGASYEQYF,TGCGCCAGCAGTCAGCTACAGGGGGCGTCGTACGAGCAGTACTTC
TRBD1,TRBV4-1,NA,TRBJ2-1,CASSKLPGTGSINEQFF,TGCGCCAGCAGCAAATTACCCGGGACAGGGTCGATCAATGAGCAGTTCTTC
TRBD2,TRBV5-4,once,TRBJ2-5,CASSLKRGEETQYF,TGTGCCAGCAGCTTAAAACGGGGGGAGGAGACCCAGTACTTC
TRBD1,TRBV29-1,NA,TRBJ1-2,CSVVTGQGHGYTF,TGCAGCGTTGTAACCGGACAGGGCCATGGCTACACCTTC
TRBD1,TRBV19,NA,TRBJ1-2,CASKRARQGADLGHHGYGYTF,TGTGCCAGTAAGCGGGCCAGACAGGGTGCGGATCTAGGGCACCATGGCTATGGCTACACCTTC
NA,TRBV15,few,TRBJ1-4,CATSRGGQANEKLFF,TGTGCCACCAGCAGAGGAGGGCAAGCTAATGAAAAACTGTTTTTT
TRBD1,TRBV2,NA,TRBJ1-5,CASSTGTDTTPQHF,TGTGCCAGCAGTACCGGGACAGACACAACTCCCCAGCATTTT
TRBD2,TRBV25-1,NA,TRBJ2-3,CASNPAGGEGTQYF,TGTGCCTCAAATCCGGCGGGGGGGGAAGGTACGCAGTATTTT
NA,TRBV7-9,NA,TRBJ1-5,CASSAEIPQPQHF,TGTGCCAGCAGCGCAGAAATTCCCCAGCCCCAGCATTTT
NA,TRBV4-3,NA,TRBJ1-2,CASSQGEGGYTF,TGCGCCAGCAGCCAAGGGGAGGGAGGCTACACCTTC
TRBD2,TRBV27,NA,TRBJ2-7,CASSRSLAGGYEQYF,TGTGCCAGCAGCCGCTCCCTAGCGGGGGGCTACGAGCAGTACTTC
NA,TRBV6-5,NA,TRBJ2-7,CASSYREEGPSYEQYF,TGTGCCAGCAGTTACCGAGAGGAGGGGCCGTCCTACGAGCAGTACTTC
NA,TRBV4-1,NA,TRBJ2-1,CASSQVVGEGEQFF,TGCGCCAGCAGCCAAGTGGTAGGAGAGGGTGAGCAGTTCTTC
NA,TRBV7-9,NA,TRBJ1-2,CASSPIFIYTF,TGTGCCAGCAGCCCTATTTTTATCTACACCTTC
TRBD2,TRBV7-2,NA,TRBJ2-1,CASSPTSGGMTYNEQFF,TGTGCCAGCAGCCCTACTAGCGGGGGTATGACCTACAATGAGCAGTTCTTC
TRBD2,TRBV2,NA,TRBJ2-7,CASITPAGIEQYF,TGTGCCAGCATTACACCAGCGGGGATAGAGCAGTACTTC
NA,TRBV19,NA,TRBJ2-7,CASSNPGQTYEQYF,TGTGCCAGTAGTAATCCAGGACAGACCTACGAGCAGTACTTC
TRBD2,TRBV5-1,NA,TRBJ2-3,CASRLAGGPDTQYF,TGCGCCAGCAGGTTGGCGGGGGGGCCAGATACGCAGTATTTT
TRBD1,TRBV7-9,NA,TRBJ1-2,CASSLSGTGLEGYTF,TGTGCCAGCAGCTTATCCGGGACAGGGTTGGAGGGCTACACCTTC
NA,TRBV7-3,NA,TRBJ2-1,CASSSVGLGVNEQFF,TGTGCCAGCAGCTCCGTGGGTCTAGGAGTCAATGAGCAGTTCTTC
TRBD2,TRBV7-3,NA,TRBJ2-5,CASSPSGGTLETQYF,TGTGCCAGCAGCCCTAGCGGGGGGACTCTAGAGACCCAGTACTTC
TRBD2,TRBV4-2,NA,TRBJ2-3,CASSQLLSGGASADTQYF,TGTGCCAGCAGCCAACTGTTGAGCGGGGGGGCGAGCGCAGATACGCAGTATTTT
TRBD1,TRBV18,NA,TRBJ2-7,CASHSGTDSYEQYF,TGTGCCAGCCACTCCGGGACAGACTCCTACGAGCAGTACTTC
TRBD1,TRBV7-9,NA,TRBJ2-7,CASSPRQGFNEQYF,TGTGCCAGCAGCCCCCGACAGGGTTTCAACGAGCAGTACTTC
NA,TRBV6-5,NA,TRBJ1-1,CASGEAVFMNTEAFF,TGTGCCAGCGGGGAGGCAGTCTTTATGAACACTGAAGCTTTCTTT
NA,TRBV12-5,NA,TRBJ1-1,CASASGQNTEAFF,TGTGCTAGTGCCAGTGGACAGAACACTGAAGCTTTCTTT
NA,TRBV9,few,TRBJ1-3,CASSVEHDSGNTIYF,TGTGCCAGCAGCGTAGAGCATGACTCTGGAAACACCATATATTTT
NA,TRBV5-4,NA,TRBJ2-2,CASSGAGPGELFF,TGTGCCAGCAGCGGGGCAGGCCCCGGGGAGCTGTTTTTT
NA,TRBV4-3,NA,TRBJ2-5,CASSQGRDLSQETQYF,TGCGCCAGCAGCCAAGGCCGGGACTTGAGTCAAGAGACCCAGTACTTC
NA,TRBV25-1,few,TRBJ1-6,CASSEQGSPLHF,TGTGCCAGCAGCGAGCAGGGTTCACCCCTCCACTTT
NA,TRBV10-1,NA,TRBJ1-5,CASSDRGQNSNQPQHF,TGCGCCAGCAGTGACCGAGGACAGAATAGCAATCAGCCCCAGCATTTT
NA,TRBV1,NA,TRBJ2-3,CTSSQVDGTKRTDTQYF,TGCACCAGCAGCCAAGTTGACGGGACTAAACGAACAGATACGCAGTATTTT
NA,TRBV7-8,NA,TRBJ2-1,CASSRLTGKAYNEQFF,TGTGCCAGCAGCCGATTAACAGGGAAGGCCTACAATGAGCAGTTCTTC
NA,TRBV6-1,NA,TRBJ1-4,CASSEVRANEKLFF,TGTGCCAGCAGTGAAGTCCGAGCTAATGAAAAACTGTTTTTT
NA,TRBV27,NA,TRBJ1-6,CASSQIRDTFPVYNSPLHF,TGTGCCAGCAGTCAGATCCGGGACACCTTCCCTGTATATAATTCACCCCTCCACTTT
TRBD2,TRBV25-1,NA,TRBJ2-3,CASRQSTSGGTDTQYF,TGTGCCAGCCGTCAGTCCACTAGCGGAGGTACAGATACGCAGTATTTT
NA,TRBV21-1,NA,TRBJ1-2,CASSKESDRLANYGYTF,TGTGCCAGCAGCAAAGAAAGCGACAGGCTAGCTAACTATGGCTACACCTTC
NA,TRBV2,NA,TRBJ1-2,CAATTGTSGYGYTF,TGTGCCGCGACCACGGGGACATCGGGCTATGGCTACACCTTC
TRBD2,TRBV13,NA,TRBJ2-3,CASSSRGGSDTQYF,TGTGCCAGCAGCTCCCGGGGGGGCTCAGATACGCAGTATTTT
NA,TRBV18,few,TRBJ1-6,CASSPAGNSPLHF,TGTGCCAGCTCACCCGCAGGGAATTCACCCCTCCACTTT
TRBD1,TRBV11-2,NA,TRBJ2-2,CASSSDRAGELFF,TGTGCCAGCAGCTCCGACAGGGCCGGGGAGCTGTTTTTT
TRBD2,TRBV7-3,NA,TRBJ2-1,CASGLGAYNEQFF,TGTGCCTCCGGACTAGGGGCCTACAATGAGCAGTTCTTC
TRBD1,TRBV11-2,NA,TRBJ1-1,CASSSQGGTEAFF,TGTGCCAGCAGCTCACAGGGGGGCACTGAAGCTTTCTTT
NA,TRBV6-1,once,TRBJ1-2,CASSVGVRYGYTF,TGTGCCAGCAGCGTAGGAGTACGATATGGCTACACCTTC